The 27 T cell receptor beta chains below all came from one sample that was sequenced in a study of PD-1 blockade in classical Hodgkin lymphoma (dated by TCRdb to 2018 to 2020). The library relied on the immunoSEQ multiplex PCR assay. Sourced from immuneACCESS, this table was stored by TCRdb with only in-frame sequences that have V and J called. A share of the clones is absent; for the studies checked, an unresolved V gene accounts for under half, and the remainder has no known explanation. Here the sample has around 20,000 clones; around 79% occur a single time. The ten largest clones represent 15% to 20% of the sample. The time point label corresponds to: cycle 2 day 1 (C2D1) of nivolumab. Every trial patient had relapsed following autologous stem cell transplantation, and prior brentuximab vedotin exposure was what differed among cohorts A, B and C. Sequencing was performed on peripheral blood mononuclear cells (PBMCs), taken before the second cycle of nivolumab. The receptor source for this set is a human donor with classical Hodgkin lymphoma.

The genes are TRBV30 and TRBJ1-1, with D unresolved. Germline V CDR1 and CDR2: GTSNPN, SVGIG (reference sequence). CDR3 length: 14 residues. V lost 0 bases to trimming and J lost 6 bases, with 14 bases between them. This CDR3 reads CAWSVREREPEAFF. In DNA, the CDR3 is TGTGCCTGGAGTGTAAGGGAAAGGGAACCTGAAGCTTTCTTT.

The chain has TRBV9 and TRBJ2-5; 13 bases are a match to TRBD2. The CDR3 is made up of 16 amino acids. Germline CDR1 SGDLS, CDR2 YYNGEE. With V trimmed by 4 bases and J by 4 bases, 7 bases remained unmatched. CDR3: CASSPQLAGGPETQYF. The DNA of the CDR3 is TGTGCCAGCAGCCCTCAACTAGCGGGGGGGCCAGAGACCCAGTACTTC.

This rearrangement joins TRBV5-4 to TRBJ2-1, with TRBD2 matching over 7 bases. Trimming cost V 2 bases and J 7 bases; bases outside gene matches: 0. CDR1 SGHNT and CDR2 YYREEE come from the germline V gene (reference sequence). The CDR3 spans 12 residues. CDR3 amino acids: CASSFSGNEQFF. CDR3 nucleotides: TGTGCCAGCAGCTTTAGCGGGAATGAGCAGTTCTTC. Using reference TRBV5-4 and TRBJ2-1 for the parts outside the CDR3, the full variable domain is ETGVTQSPTHLIKTRGQQVTLRCSSQSGHNTVSWYQQALGQGPQFIFQYYREEENGRGNFPPRFSGLQFPNYSSELNVNALELDDSALYLCASSFSGNEQFFGPGTRLTVL.

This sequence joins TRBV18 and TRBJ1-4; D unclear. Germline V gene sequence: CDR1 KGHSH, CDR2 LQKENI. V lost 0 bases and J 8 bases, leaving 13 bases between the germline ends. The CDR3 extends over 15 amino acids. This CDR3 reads CASSPPFTDGEKLFF. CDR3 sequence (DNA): TGTGCCAGCTCACCACCGTTTACAGATGGGGAAAAACTGTTTTTT.

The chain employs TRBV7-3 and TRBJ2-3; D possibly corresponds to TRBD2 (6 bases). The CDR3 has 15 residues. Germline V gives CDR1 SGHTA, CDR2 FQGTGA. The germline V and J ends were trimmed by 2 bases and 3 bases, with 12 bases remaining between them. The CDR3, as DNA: TGTGCCAGCAGCTTAGGGCTAGCGCGGACAGATACGCAGTATTTT. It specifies CASSLGLARTDTQYF. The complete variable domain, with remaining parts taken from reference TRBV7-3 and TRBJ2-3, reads GAGVSQTPSNKVTEKGKYVELRCDPISGHTALYWYRQSLGQGPEFLIYFQGTGAADDSGLPNDRFFAVRPEGSVSTLKIQRTERGDSAVYLCASSLGLARTDTQYFGPGTRLTVL.

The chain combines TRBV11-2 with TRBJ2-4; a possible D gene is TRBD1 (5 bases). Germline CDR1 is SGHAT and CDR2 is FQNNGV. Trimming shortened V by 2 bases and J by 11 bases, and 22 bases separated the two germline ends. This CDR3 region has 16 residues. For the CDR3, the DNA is TGTGCCAGCAGCTTACATTTGACCGGAACAGGCCGATTTCAGTACTTC. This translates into CASSLHLTGTGRFQYF.

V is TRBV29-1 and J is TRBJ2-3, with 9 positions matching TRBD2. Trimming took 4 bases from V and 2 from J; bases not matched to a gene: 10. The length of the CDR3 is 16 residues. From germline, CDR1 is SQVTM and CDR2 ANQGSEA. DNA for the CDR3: TGCAGCGTTGTTAATATGGCGGGAGGGTCCACAGATACGCAGTATTTT. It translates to CSVVNMAGGSTDTQYF.

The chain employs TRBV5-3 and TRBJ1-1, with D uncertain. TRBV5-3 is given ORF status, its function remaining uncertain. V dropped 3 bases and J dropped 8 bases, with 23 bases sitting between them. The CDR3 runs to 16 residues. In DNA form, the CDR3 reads TGTGCCAGAAGCTACTTCGGAGAGCAGGACGTAACCGAAGCTTTCTTT. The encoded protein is CARSYFGEQDVTEAFF.

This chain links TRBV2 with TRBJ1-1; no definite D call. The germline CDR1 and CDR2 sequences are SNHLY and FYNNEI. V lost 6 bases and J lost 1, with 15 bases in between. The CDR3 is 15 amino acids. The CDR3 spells CASRIQNTANTEAFF. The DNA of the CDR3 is TGTGCCAGCAGAATCCAAAATACAGCGAACACTGAAGCTTTCTTT.

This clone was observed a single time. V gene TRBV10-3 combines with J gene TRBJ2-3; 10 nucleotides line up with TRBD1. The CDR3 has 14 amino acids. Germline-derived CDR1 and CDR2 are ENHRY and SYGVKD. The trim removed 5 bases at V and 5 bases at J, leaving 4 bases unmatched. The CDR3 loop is CAISKGQGRDTQYF. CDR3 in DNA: TGTGCCATCAGTAAGGGACAGGGGAGAGATACGCAGTATTTT.

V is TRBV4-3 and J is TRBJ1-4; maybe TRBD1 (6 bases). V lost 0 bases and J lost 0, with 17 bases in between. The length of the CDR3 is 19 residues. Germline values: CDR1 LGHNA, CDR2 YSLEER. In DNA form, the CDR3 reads TGCGCCAGCAGCCAAGATAGGTCGGGGGCCCCGGCAACTAATGAAAAACTGTTTTTT. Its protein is CASSQDRSGAPATNEKLFF.

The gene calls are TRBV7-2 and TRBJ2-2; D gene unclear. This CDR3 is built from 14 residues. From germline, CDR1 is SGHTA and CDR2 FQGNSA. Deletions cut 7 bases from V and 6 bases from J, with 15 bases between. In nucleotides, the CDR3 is TGTGCCAGCACCCTCTTTTTTGGCGCCGGGGAGCTGTTTTTT. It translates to CASTLFFGAGELFF.

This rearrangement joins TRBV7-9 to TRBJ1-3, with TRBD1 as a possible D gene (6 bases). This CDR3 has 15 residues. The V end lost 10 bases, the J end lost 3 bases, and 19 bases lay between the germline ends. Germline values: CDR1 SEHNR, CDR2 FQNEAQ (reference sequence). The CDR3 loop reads CATPRGANFGNTIYF. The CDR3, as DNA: TGTGCCACCCCGAGGGGGGCGAATTTTGGAAACACCATATATTTT.

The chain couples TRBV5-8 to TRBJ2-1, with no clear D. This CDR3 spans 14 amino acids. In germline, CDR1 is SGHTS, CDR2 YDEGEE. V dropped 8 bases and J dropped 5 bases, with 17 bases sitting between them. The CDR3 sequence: CASNRRLENNEQFF. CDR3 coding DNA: TGTGCCAGTAATCGGCGGCTAGAGAACAATGAGCAGTTCTTC.

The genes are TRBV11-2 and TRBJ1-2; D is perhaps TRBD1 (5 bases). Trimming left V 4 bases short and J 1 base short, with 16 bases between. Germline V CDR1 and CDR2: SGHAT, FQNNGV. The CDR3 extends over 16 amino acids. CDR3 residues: CASSSAGRVVNYGYTF. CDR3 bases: TGTGCCAGCAGCTCGGCAGGGAGGGTAGTTAACTATGGCTACACCTTC.

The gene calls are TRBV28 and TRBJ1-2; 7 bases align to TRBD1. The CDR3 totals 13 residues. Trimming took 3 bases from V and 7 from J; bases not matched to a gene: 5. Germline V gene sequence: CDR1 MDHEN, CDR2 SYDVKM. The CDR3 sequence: CASSFDNRGGYTF. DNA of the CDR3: TGTGCCAGCAGTTTTGATAACAGGGGTGGCTACACCTTC.

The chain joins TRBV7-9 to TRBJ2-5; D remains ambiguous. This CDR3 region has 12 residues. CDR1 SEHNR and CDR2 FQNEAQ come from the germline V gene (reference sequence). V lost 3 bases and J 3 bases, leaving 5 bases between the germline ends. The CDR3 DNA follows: TGTGCCAGCAGCTTTTCTGAAGAGACCCAGTACTTC. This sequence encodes CASSFSEETQYF.

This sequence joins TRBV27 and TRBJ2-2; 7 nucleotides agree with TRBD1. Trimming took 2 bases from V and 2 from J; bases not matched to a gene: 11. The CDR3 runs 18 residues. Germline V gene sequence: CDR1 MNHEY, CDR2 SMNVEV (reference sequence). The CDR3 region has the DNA TGTGCCAGCAGTTTAGAGGGGGCCGGGACAGTTAACACCGGGGAGCTGTTTTTT. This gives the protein CASSLEGAGTVNTGELFF.

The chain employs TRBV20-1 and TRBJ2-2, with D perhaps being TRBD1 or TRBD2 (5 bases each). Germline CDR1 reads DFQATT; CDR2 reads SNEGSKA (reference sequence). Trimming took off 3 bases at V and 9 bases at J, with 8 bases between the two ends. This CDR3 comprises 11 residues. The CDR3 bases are TGCAGTGCTAGGGGGACCCGGGAGCTGTTTTTT. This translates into CSARGTRELFF.

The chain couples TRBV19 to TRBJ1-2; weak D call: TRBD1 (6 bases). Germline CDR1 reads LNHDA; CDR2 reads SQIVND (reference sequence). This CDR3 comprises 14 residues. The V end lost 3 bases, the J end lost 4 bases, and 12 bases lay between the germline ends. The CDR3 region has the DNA TGTGCCAGTAGTATTGGGGGCGGAACCTATGGCTACACCTTC. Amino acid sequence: CASSIGGGTYGYTF.

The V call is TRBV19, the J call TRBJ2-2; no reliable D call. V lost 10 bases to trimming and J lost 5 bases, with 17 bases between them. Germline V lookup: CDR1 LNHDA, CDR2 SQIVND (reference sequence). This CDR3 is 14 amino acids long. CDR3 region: CATFSDRRTGELFF. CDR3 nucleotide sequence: TGTGCCACCTTTTCGGATCGTCGAACCGGGGAGCTGTTTTTT.

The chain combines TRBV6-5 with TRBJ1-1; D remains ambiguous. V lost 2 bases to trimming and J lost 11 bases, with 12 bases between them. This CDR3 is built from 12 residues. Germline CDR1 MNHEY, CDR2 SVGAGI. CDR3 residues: CASSYTGLDAFF. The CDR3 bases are TGTGCCAGCAGTTACACCGGCTTAGATGCTTTCTTT.

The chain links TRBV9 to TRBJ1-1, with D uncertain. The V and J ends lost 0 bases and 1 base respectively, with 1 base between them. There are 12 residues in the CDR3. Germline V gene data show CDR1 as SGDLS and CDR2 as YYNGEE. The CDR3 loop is CASSVENTEAFF. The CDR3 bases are TGTGCCAGCAGCGTAGAGAACACTGAAGCTTTCTTT. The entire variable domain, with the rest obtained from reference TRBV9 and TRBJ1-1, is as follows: DSGVTQTPKHLITATGQRVTLRCSPRSGDLSVYWYQQSLDQGLQFLIQYYNGEERAKGNILERFSAQQFPDLHSELNLSSLELGDSALYFCASSVENTEAFFGQGTRLTVV.

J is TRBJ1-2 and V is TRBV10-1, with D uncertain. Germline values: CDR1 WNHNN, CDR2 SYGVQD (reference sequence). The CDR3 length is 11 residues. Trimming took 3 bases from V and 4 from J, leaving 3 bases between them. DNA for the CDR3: TGCGCCAGCAGTGATGGCTATGGCTACACCTTC. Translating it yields CASSDGYGYTF.

The chain's CDR3 is CASSRGRLSYNEQFF. The CDR3 bases are TGTGCCAGCAGCAGGGGGCGGTTGTCCTACAATGAGCAGTTCTTC. The chain links TRBV9 to TRBJ2-1, with TRBD1 matching over 7 bases. This CDR3 comprises 15 residues. Trimming at V came to 4 bases and at J to 1 base, leaving 5 bases not matched to a gene. Germline V CDR1 and CDR2: SGDLS, YYNGEE.

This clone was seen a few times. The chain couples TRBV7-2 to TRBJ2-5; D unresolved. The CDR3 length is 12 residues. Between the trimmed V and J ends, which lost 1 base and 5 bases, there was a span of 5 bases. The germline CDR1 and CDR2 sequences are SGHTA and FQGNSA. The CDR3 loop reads CASSLVGETQYF. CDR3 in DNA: TGTGCCAGCAGCTTAGTAGGGGAGACCCAGTACTTC.

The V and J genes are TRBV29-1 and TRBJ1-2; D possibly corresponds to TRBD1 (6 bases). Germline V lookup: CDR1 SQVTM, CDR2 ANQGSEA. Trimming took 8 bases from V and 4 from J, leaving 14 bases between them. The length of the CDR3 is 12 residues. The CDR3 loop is CSTRTVLYGYTF. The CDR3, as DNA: TGCAGCACCCGGACAGTCCTCTATGGCTACACCTTC.